What follows are 26 T cell receptor beta chains derived from one specimen sequenced in a study of blood T cell repertoires in COVID-19. TCRdb's copy holds only in-frame clones and misses some; the assay was immunoSEQ multiplex PCR. The repertoire has 140,000 to 150,000 clones, over 80% of them found once; the top ten carry just under 0.95%. Input material: peripheral blood. Receptors were obtained from a woman aged 50 to 60 with acute or convalescent COVID-19.

The V gene is TRBV6-2 or TRBV6-3, the J gene TRBJ1-1, with D unclear. CDR1 and CDR2 from the germline V gene are MNHEY and SVGEGT. Deletions cut 3 bases from V and 0 bases from J, with 5 bases between. This CDR3 has 13 amino acids. In DNA, the CDR3 is TGTGCCAGCAGTTATCTAATGAACACTGAAGCTTTCTTT. It codes for CASSYLMNTEAFF.

The chain joins TRBV6-5 to TRBJ1-2; D perhaps matches TRBD1 (6 bases). The CDR3 loop spans 15 amino acids. V lost 7 bases and J lost 2, with 17 bases in between. CDR1 is MNHEY and CDR2 is SVGAGI in the germline V gene. Here the CDR3 DNA reads TGTGCCAGCATGAGAGGGGGTGAGGTGAACTATGGCTACACCTTC. Its protein is CASMRGGEVNYGYTF.

The V and J genes are TRBV7-2 and TRBJ2-7; TRBD1 is a possible D gene (6 bases). Trimming cost V 5 bases and J 2 bases, with 16 bases left between them. The CDR3 runs 15 residues. The germline V gene has CDR1 SGHTA and CDR2 FQGNSA. CDR3 protein: CASSPAGDIPYEQYF. DNA for the CDR3: TGTGCCAGCAGCCCTGCTGGGGACATACCCTACGAGCAGTACTTC.

The rearrangement joins TRBV12-3 or TRBV12-4 to TRBJ2-1; D call uncertain. V was trimmed by 1 base and J by 11 bases, leaving 9 bases between them. CDR3 length: 12 residues. CDR3 region: CASSLDVRKQFF. The CDR3, as DNA: TGTGCCAGCAGTTTAGATGTCCGTAAGCAGTTCTTC.

The rearrangement uses TRBV3-1 (or the pseudogene TRBV3-2) and TRBJ2-1, with 9 positions matching TRBD2. Germline CDR1 LGHDT, CDR2 YNNKEL (reference sequence). V shed 0 bases and J 2 bases; nucleotides not matched to a gene: 2. The CDR3 consists of 16 residues. This chain's CDR3 is CASSQDLAGPYNEQFF. The DNA for the CDR3 is TGTGCCAGCAGCCAAGATCTAGCGGGACCCTACAATGAGCAGTTCTTC.

This chain uses TRBV29-1 with TRBJ2-5; TRBD1 agrees at 8 bases. V dropped 4 bases and J dropped 5; count of bases not matched to a gene: 3. The CDR3 runs 12 residues. CDR1 SQVTM and CDR2 ANQGSEA come from the germline V gene. This chain's CDR3 is CSVGQGRETQYF. CDR3 sequence (DNA): TGCAGCGTTGGACAGGGGCGGGAGACCCAGTACTTC.

The chain employs TRBV5-4 and TRBJ1-1; 9 bases line up with TRBD1. Germline V lookup: CDR1 SGHNT, CDR2 YYREEE (reference sequence). V lost 2 bases, J lost 5 bases, and 7 bases stayed unmatched. The CDR3 is 15 amino acids. The CDR3 is CASSLNRGRRTEAFF. CDR3 nucleotide sequence: TGTGCCAGCAGCTTAAACAGGGGGCGGAGAACTGAAGCTTTCTTT.

This clone has only one observation. This rearrangement joins TRBV7-6 to TRBJ1-5, with 7 bases fitting TRBD1. The junction had 8 bases not matched to a gene; V was cut back by 1 base and J by 5 bases. The CDR3 extends over 16 amino acids. Germline loops: CDR1 SGHVS, CDR2 FNYEAQ. The CDR3 is CASSLGSGQRDQPQHF. Written as DNA, the CDR3 is TGTGCCAGCAGCTTAGGTTCGGGACAGAGGGATCAGCCCCAGCATTTT.

The chain links TRBV7-2 to TRBJ1-1; possible D gene TRBD1, 5 bases. V lost 0 bases to trimming and J lost 8 bases, with 10 bases between them. Per the germline V gene, CDR1 is SGHTA and CDR2 is FQGNSA. This CDR3 region has 13 residues. The CDR3 loop is CASSLAGASEAFF. The DNA for the CDR3 is TGTGCCAGCAGCTTAGCTGGGGCGTCCGAAGCTTTCTTT.

The rearrangement uses TRBV3-1 (or the pseudogene TRBV3-2) and TRBJ1-1, with D hard to call. Between the trimmed V and J ends, which lost 0 bases and 11 bases, there was a span of 19 bases. Germline CDR1 reads LGHDT; CDR2 reads YNNKEL (reference sequence). This CDR3 is built from 15 residues. CDR3 nucleotides: TGTGCCAGCAGCCAAGATCCGGCGGTGAACACGGGGGCTTTCTTT. It is translated as CASSQDPAVNTGAFF.

This chain connects TRBV7-8 to TRBJ2-2; 8 bases map to TRBD2. Trimming cost V 3 bases and J 6 bases; bases outside gene matches: 6. This CDR3 comprises 15 residues. Germline CDR1 reads SGHVS; CDR2 reads FQNEAQ. The CDR3 sequence is CASSFRGGWSGELFF. CDR3 nucleotide sequence: TGTGCCAGCAGCTTCCGCGGGGGGTGGTCCGGGGAGCTGTTTTTT.

This clone was seen just once. V is TRBV24-1 and J is TRBJ2-7; 15 bases are shared with TRBD2. With 4 bases clipped from V and 2 bases from J, the junction kept 8 bases outside the gene matches. The V gene's germline CDR1 is KGHDR and CDR2 SFDVKD. The CDR3 covers 18 residues. CDR3 region: CATSDSGTSGRRPYEQYF. The CDR3 coding sequence is TGTGCCACCAGTGACTCCGGGACTAGCGGGAGGAGACCCTACGAGCAGTACTTC.

V is TRBV5-4 and J is TRBJ1-5; unclear D gene. The CDR3 has 14 residues. Germline V gene data show CDR1 as SGHNT and CDR2 as YYREEE (reference sequence). Trimming shortened V by 6 bases and J by 0 bases, and 10 bases separated the two germline ends. The CDR3 nucleotides read TGTGCCAGCAACACCAATTATAGCAATCAGCCCCAGCATTTT. It translates to CASNTNYSNQPQHF.

J is TRBJ1-2 and V is TRBV18; 8 bases align to TRBD1. The germline V gene has CDR1 KGHSH and CDR2 LQKENI. The CDR3 is 15 amino acids. With 3 bases clipped from V and 3 bases from J, the junction kept 6 bases outside the gene matches. This CDR3 is CASSPGQGRDYGYTF. CDR3 coding DNA: TGTGCCAGCTCACCCGGACAGGGAAGAGACTATGGCTACACCTTC.

This chain uses TRBV5-6 with TRBJ2-7; TRBD2 agrees at 9 bases. Germline V CDR1 and CDR2: SGHDT, YYEEEE. J gave up 4 bases and V 1 base, and 6 bases lay outside the gene matches. This CDR3 is 15 amino acids long. This chain's CDR3 is CASSLPLAGLYEQYF. CDR3 nucleotide sequence: TGTGCCAGCAGCTTGCCCCTAGCGGGATTATACGAGCAGTACTTC.

The chain employs TRBV9 and TRBJ2-7, with 10 bases matching TRBD2. The CDR3 sequence is 16 residues long. Germline V gene data show CDR1 as SGDLS and CDR2 as YYNGEE. The trim removed 0 bases at V and 4 bases at J, leaving 7 bases unmatched. The CDR3 DNA reads TGTGCCAGCAGCGTAGCTACAGCGGGGGGGATATACGAGCAGTACTTC. Protein product: CASSVATAGGIYEQYF.

The J gene is TRBJ1-1, the V gene TRBV4-1; D gene uncertain. The germline gives CDR1 MGHRA, CDR2 YSYEKL. V shed 1 base and J shed 0 bases, with 12 bases lying between them. This CDR3 comprises 16 residues. CDR3 sequence: CASSQGGGFMNTEAFF. CDR3 nucleotide sequence: TGCGCCAGCAGCCAAGGGGGAGGGTTCATGAACACTGAAGCTTTCTTT.

The chain uses TRBV24-1 and TRBJ2-1; 8 bases fit TRBD2. Unmatched junction bases numbered 9, after V lost 0 bases and J lost 9 bases. This CDR3 spans 16 amino acids. Germline CDR1 reads KGHDR; CDR2 reads SFDVKD. The CDR3 nucleotides read TGTGCCACCAGTGATTTGTTGGGCGGGAGGTACTCTGAGCAGTTCTTC. Protein: CATSDLLGGRYSEQFF.

This chain connects TRBV5-1 to TRBJ2-5; a weak D match, TRBD1 (6 bases). The CDR3 is made up of 14 amino acids. With 2 bases removed from V and 5 bases from J, the gap between germline ends came to 13 bases. Germline V CDR1 and CDR2: SGHRS, YFSETQ. The CDR3 here is CASSFRDTKETQYF. CDR3 coding DNA: TGCGCCAGCAGCTTTAGGGACACCAAGGAGACCCAGTACTTC.

The V call is TRBV24-1, the J call TRBJ2-5; D might be TRBD2 (5 bases). The CDR3 is 12 residues long. CDR1 is KGHDR and CDR2 is SFDVKD in the germline V gene. The V end was cut by 9 bases, the J end by 3 bases, with 10 bases between. The CDR3 DNA follows: TGTGCCACCGGAGGACGGGAAGAGACCCAGTACTTC. Protein: CATGGREETQYF.

The rearrangement joins TRBV6-5 to TRBJ2-7; a weak D match, TRBD2 (6 bases). The germline gives CDR1 MNHEY, CDR2 SVGAGI. The V end was cut by 6 bases, the J end by 3 bases, with 12 bases between. The CDR3 runs to 13 residues. Here the CDR3 DNA reads TGTGCCAGCAGGGGACTGACGGTCTACGAGCAGTACTTC. Its translation is CASRGLTVYEQYF.

The rearrangement links TRBV11-2 to TRBJ2-3; 7 bases match TRBD1. With V trimmed by 5 bases and J by 0 bases, 8 bases remained unmatched. The CDR3 contains 16 residues. Germline CDR1 reads SGHAT; CDR2 reads FQNNGV. CDR3 DNA: TGTGCCAGCAGCCCTAGGGGACAGATCAGCACAGATACGCAGTATTTT. Translating gives CASSPRGQISTDTQYF.

The chain combines TRBV2 with TRBJ2-1, with D possibly TRBD1 on 5 matching bases. CDR3 length: 14 amino acids. The germline V gene encodes CDR1 SNHLY and CDR2 FYNNEI. Trimming removed 4 bases at V and 4 bases at J, with 11 bases between. This CDR3 is CASSGRVGYNEQFF. The CDR3 bases are TGTGCCAGCAGTGGCAGGGTGGGGTACAATGAGCAGTTCTTC.

This clone turned up a few times. The CDR3 nucleotides are TGTGCCAGCAGCCAAACTCAAGCGGGGGTCGCGGAGCTGTTTTTT. Translating gives CASSQTQAGVAELFF. The rearrangement uses TRBV3-1 (or the pseudogene TRBV3-2) and TRBJ2-2; 8 nucleotides align to TRBD2. J gave up 10 bases and V 2 bases, and 9 bases lay outside the gene matches. The CDR3 is 15 residues long. Germline V lookup: CDR1 LGHDT, CDR2 YNNKEL (reference sequence).

V and J are TRBV9 and TRBJ1-2; the D is unclear. Germline V CDR1 and CDR2: SGDLS, YYNGEE. V was trimmed by 0 bases and J by 10 bases, leaving 4 bases between them. This CDR3 has 10 amino acids. CDR3 sequence (DNA): TGTGCCAGCAGCGTAGGAGACTACACCTTC. Translated, it gives CASSVGDYTF.

The V gene is TRBV24-1, the J gene TRBJ1-2; TRBD1 aligns across 10 bases. The CDR3 has 14 amino acids. The V segment lost 1 base and the J segment 6 bases; nucleotides outside the gene matches: 1. Germline V gene sequence: CDR1 KGHDR, CDR2 SFDVKD. The chain's CDR3 is CATSDFDRGHGYTF. In nucleotides, the CDR3 is TGTGCCACCAGTGATTTTGACAGGGGGCATGGCTACACCTTC.